The 24 T cell receptor beta chains reported below all come from one sample, sequenced in a study of T cells in Graves' hyperthyroidism and ophthalmopathy (dated by TCRdb to about 2019). Library generation was performed with multiplex PCR. Sequencing used an Illumina HiSeq 2000. The TCR beta CDR3 regions were amplified from RNA transcripts. The TCR CDR3 was subjected to a first round of RT-PCR using the HTBI primer set and the Qiagen OneStep RT-PCR kit. Starting from the raw public reads, TCRdb applied fastp trimming at Q25, assembled clones with MiXCR and retained in-frame beta chains. Each CDR3 protein gets just one entry, which takes the most common genes and DNA from the rows behind it. The sample data list about 710,000 distinct CDR3 sequences, and about 16% of these were observed just once. The ten biggest clones cover around 8.1% of the sample. The specimen was blood. Every receptor here comes from a man aged 18 to 29 with Graves' hyperthyroidism.

This clonotype occurred many times. The CDR3 spells CASSLKWESEQFF. Written as DNA, the CDR3 is TGTGCCAGCAGCCTAAAATGGGAGAGCGAGCAGTTCTTC. V gene TRBV7-2 combines with J gene TRBJ2-1; perhaps TRBD2 as D (5 bases). The CDR3 consists of 13 residues. Germline CDR1 is SGHTA and CDR2 is FQGNSA. V gave up 5 bases and J gave up 10 bases, with 15 bases separating them.

This clonotype came up many times. The chain recombines TRBV7-2 with TRBJ2-3; TRBD2 agrees at 9 bases. The J segment lost 4 bases and the V segment lost 5 bases, leaving 1 base of the junction unmatched. CDR1 is SGHTA and CDR2 is FQGNSA in the germline V gene. This CDR3 has 13 residues. CDR3: CASSRLAADTQYF. The CDR3 region has the DNA TGTGCCAGCAGCCGACTAGCGGCAGATACGCAGTATTTT.

Only a few counts were recorded for this clonotype. The V gene is TRBV9, the J gene TRBJ2-2; D assignment may be TRBD1 or TRBD2 (5 bases each). The V end was cut by 3 bases, the J end by 2 bases, with 11 bases between. Germline CDR1 and CDR2: SGDLS and YYNGEE. This CDR3 contains 15 residues. The CDR3 reads CASSGRDGNTGELFF. Here the CDR3 DNA reads TGTGCCAGCAGCGGCCGGGACGGCAACACCGGGGAGCTGTTTTTT.

This clonotype was picked up many times. J is TRBJ2-1 and V is TRBV20-1, with D unclear. CDR3 size: 15 residues. V lost 0 bases, J lost 7 bases, and 16 bases lay in between. The germline V gene encodes CDR1 DFQATT and CDR2 SNEGSKA (reference sequence). The CDR3 region is CSARDPAEAVNEQFF. DNA of the CDR3: TGCAGTGCTAGAGACCCTGCGGAAGCAGTGAATGAGCAGTTCTTC.

This clonotype has at least ten counts. CDR3 loop: CAISDGADSYEQYF. For the CDR3, the DNA is TGTGCCATCAGTGATGGAGCTGACTCCTACGAGCAGTACTTC. The genes are TRBV10-3 and TRBJ2-7; D is undetermined. V dropped 3 bases and J dropped 0 bases, with 9 bases sitting between them. The germline V gene has CDR1 ENHRY and CDR2 SYGVKD. This CDR3 is built from 14 residues.

The genes are TRBV24-1 and TRBJ2-1, with D tentatively TRBD1 or TRBD2 (5 bases each). Trimming took 8 bases from V and 6 from J, leaving 16 bases between them. Germline CDR1 reads KGHDR; CDR2 reads SFDVKD. The length of the CDR3 is 14 residues. The CDR3 region has the DNA TGTGCCACCATGCAACAGGACTCAGGCAATGAGCAGTTCTTC. Protein sequence: CATMQQDSGNEQFF.

Many counts were recorded for this clonotype. The gene calls are TRBV30 and TRBJ2-5; 7 nucleotides match TRBD2. Germline loops: CDR1 GTSNPN, CDR2 SVGIG (reference sequence). The junction had 7 bases not matched to a gene; V was cut back by 3 bases and J by 3 bases. The CDR3 spans 14 residues. The CDR3 here is CAWSLTSVKETQYF. The DNA of the CDR3 is TGTGCCTGGAGCTTAACTAGCGTAAAAGAGACCCAGTACTTC.

At least ten counts were recorded for this clonotype. The chain recombines TRBV2 with TRBJ2-1, with D unresolved. The V gene lost 8 bases and the J gene lost 2 bases, with 13 bases spanning the gap. The CDR3 has 14 amino acids. In germline, CDR1 is SNHLY, CDR2 FYNNEI. CDR3 in amino acids: CASQTGDAYNEQFF. The CDR3 nucleotides are TGTGCCAGCCAGACTGGGGATGCCTACAATGAGCAGTTCTTC.

This clonotype was recorded at least ten times. This chain uses TRBV29-1 with TRBJ2-7; 7 bases match TRBD2. V gave up 4 bases and J gave up 1 base; unmatched junction bases: 4. The CDR3 is made up of 13 amino acids. Per the germline V gene, CDR1 is SQVTM and CDR2 is ANQGSEA. The CDR3 DNA follows: TGCAGCGTTGCTAGCGGCCTATCCTACGAGCAGTACTTC. It translates to CSVASGLSYEQYF.

This clonotype was recorded many times. The chain employs TRBV6-5 and TRBJ2-7; D gene unclear. Germline lookup yields CDR1 MNHEY and CDR2 SVGAGI. The CDR3 has 13 amino acids. Trimming stripped 2 bases from V and 7 bases from J, with 12 bases between. The chain's CDR3 is CASSYGGTGEQYF. CDR3 nucleotides: TGTGCCAGCAGTTACGGCGGTACTGGGGAGCAGTACTTC.

The sample holds many counts of this clonotype. The chain combines TRBV28 with TRBJ2-3; a weak D match, TRBD2 (6 bases). This CDR3 region has 16 residues. CDR1 and CDR2 (germline): MDHEN, SYDVKM. V was trimmed by 6 bases and J by 4 bases, leaving 20 bases between them. CDR3 in DNA: TGTGCCAGCAGCCTAGGGGCCCTCGGGAGCGCAGATACGCAGTATTTT. This sequence encodes CASSLGALGSADTQYF.

This clonotype was observed at least ten times. The junction and the germline gene differ at one end; a read error may be behind it. The gene calls are TRBV28 and TRBJ1-1; possibly TRBD1 for D (5 bases). From germline, CDR1 is MDHEN and CDR2 SYDVKM. The CDR3 totals 14 residues. CDR3 protein: CASSFALKDTGAFF. Here the CDR3 DNA reads TGTGCCAGCAGTTTCGCTCTGAAGGACACTGGAGCTTTCTTT.

The table lists this clonotype with many counts. This rearrangement joins TRBV30 to TRBJ2-7; D unclear. Trimming removed 0 bases from V and 3 bases from J, with 12 bases in between. Per the germline V gene, CDR1 is GTSNPN and CDR2 is SVGIG (reference sequence). This CDR3 is 14 amino acids long. CDR3: CAWSVSTLIYEQYF. In DNA, the CDR3 is TGTGCCTGGAGTGTATCTACCCTGATCTACGAGCAGTACTTC.

The chain joins TRBV19 to TRBJ2-1; 9 nucleotides align to TRBD2. V lost 10 bases, J lost 7 bases, and 17 bases stayed unmatched. The germline gives CDR1 LNHDA, CDR2 SQIVND (reference sequence). CDR3 length: 16 amino acids. Here the CDR3 reads CATSRRGLAGPNEQFF. CDR3 nucleotides: TGTGCCACCTCACGGAGGGGGCTAGCGGGACCTAATGAGCAGTTCTTC.

As regards this clonotype: Here the CDR3 omits its conserved ending phenylalanine or tryptophan, so a read error is the likely source. The V call is TRBV2, the J call TRBJ1-2; unclear D gene. Trimming cost V 4 bases and J 2 bases, with 14 bases left between them. The CDR3 runs 15 residues. Germline V lookup: CDR1 SNHLY, CDR2 FYNNEI. This CDR3 reads CASSVRRRLNYGYTL. DNA for the CDR3: TGTGCCAGCAGTGTACGCCGCAGGCTGAACTATGGCTACACCCTC.

The chain uses TRBV5-1 and TRBJ1-2; D possibly corresponds to TRBD1 (6 bases). Per the germline V gene, CDR1 is SGHRS and CDR2 is YFSETQ. Trimming pared 2 bases from V and 4 bases from J, leaving 12 bases between. The CDR3 totals 14 residues. The CDR3 DNA is TGCGCCAGCAGCTTCGTACCACAGGGCTATGGCTACACCTTC. Its protein is CASSFVPQGYGYTF.

This clonotype has just one count. The V call is TRBV24-1, the J call TRBJ2-3; 12 bases match TRBD2. Germline CDR1 KGHDR, CDR2 SFDVKD. CDR3 length: 17 residues. Trimming removed 6 bases from V and 2 bases from J; junction bases left unmatched: 8. CDR3 sequence: CATSWTSGVGYTDTQYF. The CDR3, as DNA: TGTGCCACCAGTTGGACTAGCGGGGTGGGGTACACAGATACGCAGTATTTT.

The rearrangement uses TRBV25-1 and TRBJ2-5; D may be TRBD2 (5 bases). The CDR3 has 13 residues. Germline V gives CDR1 MGHDK, CDR2 SYGVNS. Trimming stripped 2 bases from V and 5 bases from J, with 9 bases between. In DNA, the CDR3 is TGTGCCAGCAGTGAAGAAAGGAGGGAGACCCAGTACTTC. The encoded protein is CASSEERRETQYF.

This clonotype was recorded a few times. This sequence joins TRBV29-1 and TRBJ2-1; D remains unclear. The CDR3 loop spans 14 amino acids. V lost 7 bases to trimming and J lost 0 bases, with 13 bases between them. CDR1 and CDR2 (germline): SQVTM, ANQGSEA. CDR3 region: CSAPDPISYNEQFF. DNA of the CDR3: TGCAGCGCTCCGGACCCAATCTCCTACAATGAGCAGTTCTTC.

This clonotype was counted a few times. The CDR3 DNA sequence: TGTGCCAGCAGATCGACAGGGTCCAATCAGCCCCAGCATTTT. This gives the protein CASRSTGSNQPQHF. The rearrangement joins TRBV28 to TRBJ1-5; 7 bases map to TRBD1. Germline V gene data show CDR1 as MDHEN and CDR2 as SYDVKM. Trimming took 6 bases from V and 3 from J; bases not matched to a gene: 5. The CDR3 loop spans 14 amino acids.

This clonotype was observed at least ten times. The genes are TRBV30 and TRBJ1-2; D is unclear. CDR1 is GTSNPN, CDR2 SVGIG, per germline (reference sequence). V was cut by 2 bases and J by 4 bases, with 11 bases left in between. This CDR3 has 13 residues. The CDR3 spells CAWSNGGLYGYTF. The CDR3 bases are TGTGCCTGGAGTAACGGAGGTCTCTATGGCTACACCTTC.

This clonotype appeared a few times. A junction boundary mismatches the germline segment, possibly from a read error. This chain links TRBV11-3 with TRBJ1-1; D is perhaps TRBD1 (6 bases). Germline V CDR1 and CDR2: SGHNT, YENEEA. This CDR3 is 15 amino acids long. The CDR3 loop is CASSAMTGLNTKAFF. The CDR3 DNA reads TGTGCCAGCAGCGCAATGACAGGATTGAACACTAAAGCTTTCTTT.

Here the CDR3 DNA reads TGTGCCAGCAGTTTGAGGTTCGAGCAGTACTTC. Translation: CASSLRFEQYF. The chain combines TRBV27 with TRBJ2-7; no clear D gene. The CDR3 runs to 11 residues. V was trimmed by 3 bases and J by 6 bases, leaving 6 bases between them. Looked up from germline, CDR1 is MNHEY and CDR2 is SMNVEV (reference sequence).

The chain carries TRBV5-1 and TRBJ1-5; D is ambiguous. Trimming stripped 4 bases from V and 0 bases from J, with 17 bases between. The CDR3 totals 17 residues. Germline CDR1 and CDR2: SGHRS and YFSETQ. CDR3 sequence reads: CASSPFRRSYSNQPQHF. The CDR3 DNA is TGCGCCAGCAGCCCGTTCCGACGGAGTTATAGCAATCAGCCCCAGCATTTT.